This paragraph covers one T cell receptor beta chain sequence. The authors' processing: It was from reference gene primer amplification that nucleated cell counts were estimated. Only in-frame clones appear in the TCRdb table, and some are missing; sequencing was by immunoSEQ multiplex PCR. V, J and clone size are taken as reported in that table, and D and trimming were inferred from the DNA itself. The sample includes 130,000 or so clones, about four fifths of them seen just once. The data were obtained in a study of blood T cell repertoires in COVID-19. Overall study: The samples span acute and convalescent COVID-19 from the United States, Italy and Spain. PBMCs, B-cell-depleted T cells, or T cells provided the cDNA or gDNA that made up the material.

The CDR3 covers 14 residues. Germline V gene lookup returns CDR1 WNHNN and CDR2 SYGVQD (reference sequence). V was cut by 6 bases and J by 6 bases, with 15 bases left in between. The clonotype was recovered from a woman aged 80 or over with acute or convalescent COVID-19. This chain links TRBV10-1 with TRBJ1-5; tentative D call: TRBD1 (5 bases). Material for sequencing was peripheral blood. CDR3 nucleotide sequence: TGCGCCAGCAGCGTCGGCCGAACAGGTCAGCCCCAGCATTTT. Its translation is CASSVGRTGQPQHF.